The 8 T cell receptor beta chains below come from one sample, sequenced in a study of post-analysis software for immune sequencing data. Libraries were made from TCR beta cDNA, and they carried unique molecular identifiers. TCRdb recomputed calls from the PCR reads with MiXCR, one row per CDR3 protein. The sample has around 160,000 distinct CDR3 sequences; about 36% are singletons. The material sequenced was blood, taken after autologous hematopoietic stem cell transplantation. The receptors originated from a girl between 5 and 17 years old with multiple sclerosis.

This clonotype occurred a few times. V is TRBV28 and J is TRBJ2-7; TRBD2 aligns across 9 bases. The germline gives CDR1 MDHEN, CDR2 SYDVKM. V lost 6 bases to trimming and J lost 0 bases; unmatched junction nucleotides: 6. This CDR3 contains 15 residues. CDR3 region: CASRPFSGSSYEQYF. CDR3 nucleotides: TGTGCCAGCAGACCCTTTAGCGGGAGCTCCTACGAGCAGTACTTC.

The J gene is TRBJ2-3, the V gene TRBV10-3, with 10 bases that match TRBD2. Germline trimming cut 5 bases from V and 2 bases from J; bases unmatched to any gene: 4. This CDR3 is built from 15 residues. Germline values: CDR1 ENHRY, CDR2 SYGVKD. The CDR3 region is CAISLAGVPTDTQYF. CDR3 sequence (DNA): TGTGCCATCAGTCTAGCGGGAGTCCCCACAGATACGCAGTATTTT.

This clonotype was detected only a few times. V usage is TRBV29-1 and J usage is TRBJ1-1; weak D call: TRBD1 (6 bases). The CDR3 is 10 residues long. Germline CDR1 and CDR2: SQVTM and ANQGSEA. Deletions cut 6 bases from V and 8 bases from J, with 10 bases between. The CDR3 region has the DNA TGCAGCGTAGACGACAGGGAAGCTTTCTTT. Protein product: CSVDDREAFF.

This rearrangement joins TRBV7-2 to TRBJ2-7; D gene uncertain. The DNA matches TRBJ2-5 better at its end, which makes the J call doubtful. This CDR3 spans 12 amino acids. The germline V gene encodes CDR1 SGHTA and CDR2 FQGNSA. CDR3 nucleotides: TGTGCCAGCAGCTTAGTTCGTGAGACCCAGTACTTC. The encoded protein is CASSLVRETQYF.

This clonotype came up a few times. V usage is TRBV28 and J usage is TRBJ2-5; no reliable D call. CDR3 length: 14 amino acids. The germline gives CDR1 MDHEN, CDR2 SYDVKM. Trimming took 2 bases from V and 0 from J, leaving 7 bases between them. As DNA, the CDR3 is TGTGCCAGCAGTTTAAGGCCAGACCAAGAGACCCAGTACTTC. The encoded protein is CASSLRPDQETQYF.

J is TRBJ2-7 and V is TRBV5-5; 7 bases line up with TRBD1. The V and J ends lost 0 bases and 4 bases, in that order; junction bases with no gene match: 4. This CDR3 has 14 amino acids. Looked up from germline, CDR1 is SGHKS and CDR2 is YYEKEE (reference sequence). The CDR3 bases are TGTGCCAGCAGCTTGGACAGGGGCCCGTACGAGCAGTACTTC. Protein sequence: CASSLDRGPYEQYF.

This clonotype turned up a few times. The chain recombines TRBV5-1 with TRBJ2-7; weak D call: TRBD1 (6 bases). Germline V lookup: CDR1 SGHRS, CDR2 YFSETQ. The V end was cut by 6 bases, the J end by 0 bases, with 13 bases between. The CDR3 has 14 residues. Here the CDR3 reads CASTIVGASYEQYF. The CDR3 bases are TGCGCCAGCACCATTGTGGGGGCCTCCTACGAGCAGTACTTC.

This sequence joins TRBV11-1 and TRBJ2-7; no clear D. V dropped 1 base and J dropped 3 bases, with 7 bases sitting between them. CDR3 length equals 13 residues. Germline loops: CDR1 SGHAT, CDR2 FQDESV (reference sequence). Here the CDR3 DNA reads TGTGCCAGCAGCTTAGGCCCTAACTACGAGCAGTACTTC. As protein: CASSLGPNYEQYF.